The source of this T cell receptor beta chain is a study of blood T cell repertoires in COVID-19. The wider study: COVID-19 samples, acute and convalescent, were from the United States, Italy and Spain.

Original processing methods: Amplifying reference gene primers gave estimates of nucleated cell counts. TCRdb's table, derived via immunoSEQ multiplex PCR, lists solely in-frame clones and lacks some. V and J calls and clone size are given by that table; D and trimming were obtained from the DNA. The sample holds about 130,000 clones; around 83% are singletons and the top ten take over 9.5%. The CDR3 loop spans 14 amino acids. V lost 5 bases and J lost 11; bases outside the gene matches: 10. Germline values: CDR1 SGHTA, CDR2 FQGTGA. Sequenced sample: peripheral blood. This TCR was recovered from a man in his sixties with acute or convalescent COVID-19. This chain connects TRBV7-3 to TRBJ2-3; 10 bases line up with TRBD2. The CDR3 reads CASSPQPTSGMQYF. CDR3 DNA sequence: TGTGCCAGCAGCCCTCAACCAACTAGCGGGATGCAGTATTTT.